Sequencing of this TCR beta chain was carried out in a study of cytomegalovirus exposure and HLA in healthy donors. Whole-study results and caveats: For cytomegalovirus status, the classifier reportedly gave diagnoses with high specificity and sensitivity. In a later analysis, parvovirus B19, influenza, CMV and Epstein-Barr virus appeared linked to several top co-occurrence clusters. While the bulk of TCR sequences proved rare, some public TCRs turned up in many donors.

Germline V gives CDR1 MNHEY, CDR2 SMNVEV (reference sequence). The CDR3 runs 15 residues. Trimming left V 3 bases short and J 0 bases short, with 12 bases between. The PCR had 60 Vbeta and 13 Jbeta primers. Repertoires were generated with immunoSEQ multiplex PCR, while TCRdb's copy carries only in-frame clones and drops some. The sample records about 120,000 clones, roughly 87% being singletons. Comments on this clone: No antigen is known for it.

This sequence was found in a woman under 30 in good health and CMV-seronegative. Sequenced: PBMCs. The chain joins TRBV27 to TRBJ2-7; tentatively, D is TRBD2 (5 bases). The CDR3 DNA is TGTGCCAGCAGTTTTTACTCGGGGTCCTCCTACGAGCAGTACTTC. Translating gives CASSFYSGSSYEQYF.